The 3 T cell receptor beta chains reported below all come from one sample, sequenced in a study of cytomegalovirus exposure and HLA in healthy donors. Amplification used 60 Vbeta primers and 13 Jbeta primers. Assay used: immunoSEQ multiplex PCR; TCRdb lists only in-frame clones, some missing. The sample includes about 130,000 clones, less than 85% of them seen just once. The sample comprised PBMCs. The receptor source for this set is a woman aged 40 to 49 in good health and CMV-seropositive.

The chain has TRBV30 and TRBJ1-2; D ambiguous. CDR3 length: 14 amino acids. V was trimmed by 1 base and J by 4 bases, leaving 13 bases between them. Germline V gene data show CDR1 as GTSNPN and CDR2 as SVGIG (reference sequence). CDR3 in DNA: TGTGCCTGGAGTGGAACGAAGGGAGGCTATGGCTACACCTTC. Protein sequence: CAWSGTKGGYGYTF.

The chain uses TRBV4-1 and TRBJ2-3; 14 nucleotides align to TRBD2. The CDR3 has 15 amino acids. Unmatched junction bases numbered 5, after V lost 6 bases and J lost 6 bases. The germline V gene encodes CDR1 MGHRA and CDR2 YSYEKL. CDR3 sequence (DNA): TGCGCCAGCAGTCGGACTAGCGGGGGGAGGGATACGCAGTATTTT. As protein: CASSRTSGGRDTQYF.

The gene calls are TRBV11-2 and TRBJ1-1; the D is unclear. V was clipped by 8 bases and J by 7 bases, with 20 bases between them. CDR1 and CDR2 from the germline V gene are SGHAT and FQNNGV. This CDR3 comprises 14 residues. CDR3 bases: TGTGCCAGCGAGTCTGAGGGAGGGTCTCGTGAAGCTTTCTTT. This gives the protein CASESEGGSREAFF. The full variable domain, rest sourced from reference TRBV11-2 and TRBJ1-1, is EAGVAQSPRYKIIEKRQSVAFWCNPISGHATLYWYQQILGQGPKLLIQFQNNGVVDDSQLPKDRFSAERLKGVDSTLKIQPAKLEDSAVYLCASESEGGSREAFFGQGTRLTVV.